The 19 T cell receptor beta chains below come from one sample, sequenced in a study of cytomegalovirus exposure and HLA in healthy donors. In the PCR, 60 Vbeta and 13 Jbeta primers were used. Some clones are missing from TCRdb's copy, which holds only in-frame ones; the method was immunoSEQ multiplex PCR. The data contain 60,000 to 70,000 clones, roughly 70% of them singletons. Sample: PBMCs. The receptor set was obtained from a man over 45 in good health and CMV-seropositive.

The V and J genes are TRBV5-6 and TRBJ2-1; TRBD2 aligns across 10 bases. This CDR3 has 13 amino acids. V was clipped by 4 bases and J by 14 bases; unmatched bases: 9. Germline lookup yields CDR1 SGHDT and CDR2 YYEEEE. Written as DNA, the CDR3 is TGTGCCAGCAGCAAAACAACTAGCGGGATGGAGTTCTTC. The encoded protein is CASSKTTSGMEFF.

This clone was seen more than once but under ten times. This chain connects TRBV6-1 to TRBJ2-1, with D maybe TRBD1 (5 bases). The germline gives CDR1 MNHNS, CDR2 SASEGT. V shed 2 bases and J shed 7 bases, with 21 bases lying between them. This CDR3 region has 17 residues. The CDR3 DNA reads as TGTGCCAGCAGTGAAACCGGTTGGGGCGTGGGTGAAAATGAGCAGTTCTTC. Translated, it gives CASSETGWGVGENEQFF.

The V gene is TRBV6-1, the J gene TRBJ1-1; a weak D match, TRBD1 (5 bases). Germline loops: CDR1 MNHNS, CDR2 SASEGT. Deletions cut 2 bases from V and 4 bases from J, with 11 bases between. The CDR3 runs 14 residues. The CDR3 sequence is CASSETWGLTEAFF. CDR3 DNA: TGTGCCAGCAGTGAAACTTGGGGACTCACTGAAGCTTTCTTT.

This chain connects TRBV11-3 to TRBJ2-5; D unresolved. Germline loops: CDR1 SGHNT, CDR2 YENEEA. This CDR3 contains 14 residues. V lost 1 base and J 1 base, leaving 7 bases between the germline ends. This CDR3 is CASSLGGGQETQYF. Here the CDR3 DNA reads TGTGCCAGCAGCTTAGGAGGCGGCCAAGAGACCCAGTACTTC. Supplemented by reference TRBV11-3 and TRBJ2-5, the full variable domain reads EAGVVQSPRYKIIEKKQPVAFWCNPISGHNTLYWYLQNLGQGPELLIRYENEEAVDDSQLPKDRFSAERLKGVDSTLKIQPAELGDSAVYLCASSLGGGQETQYFGPGTRLLVL.

This chain connects TRBV4-2 to TRBJ2-7; TRBD1 matches 8 bases. With 3 bases clipped from V and 3 bases from J, the junction kept 4 bases outside the gene matches. Germline CDR1 is LGHNA and CDR2 is YNFKEQ. This CDR3 is 14 amino acids long. The DNA for the CDR3 is TGTGCCAGCAGCCACCGGGACAGGAACTACGAGCAGTACTTC. It encodes CASSHRDRNYEQYF.

The chain couples TRBV6-1 to TRBJ1-4; tentative D call: TRBD1 (6 bases). Germline V gene sequence: CDR1 MNHNS, CDR2 SASEGT. The CDR3 is 14 amino acids. Trimming left V 6 bases short and J 4 bases short, with 12 bases between. The CDR3 here is CASRTPGDNEKLFF. In nucleotides, the CDR3 is TGTGCCAGCAGGACCCCAGGGGATAATGAAAAACTGTTTTTT.

J is TRBJ2-1 and V is TRBV10-1; D may be TRBD2 (5 bases). Per germline, CDR1 WNHNN and CDR2 SYGVQD (reference sequence). The CDR3 totals 15 residues. V was cut by 1 base and J by 4 bases, with 11 bases left in between. The CDR3 loop reads CASSEWSSVYNEQFF. The CDR3 DNA is TGCGCCAGCAGTGAGTGGAGTAGCGTTTACAATGAGCAGTTCTTC.

The CDR3 DNA reads as TGCGCCAGCAGCCAAGAAAGGACAGGGTTCGGCTACACCTTC. It encodes CASSQERTGFGYTF. This sequence joins TRBV4-3 and TRBJ1-2; 8 bases are shared with TRBD1. Per germline, CDR1 LGHNA and CDR2 YSLEER. CDR3 length equals 14 residues. Trimming at V came to 0 bases and at J to 8 bases, leaving 5 bases not matched to a gene.

This clone was picked up one time. This chain connects TRBV27 to TRBJ2-3; the match to TRBD2 covers 7 bases. Germline assignment: CDR1 MNHEY and CDR2 SMNVEV (reference sequence). V trimming: 4 bases; J trimming: 4 bases; junction bases outside the gene matches: 20. CDR3 length: 19 residues. The CDR3 DNA follows: TGTGCCAGCAGTTCAATCCCCCCCCCTTCCGCGGGAGAATCAGATACGCAGTATTTT. Translating it yields CASSSIPPPSAGESDTQYF.

The J gene is TRBJ2-7, the V gene TRBV5-4; TRBD1 agrees at 8 bases. CDR1 SGHNT and CDR2 YYREEE come from the germline V gene (reference sequence). Trimming took 4 bases from V and 2 from J; bases not matched to a gene: 8. The CDR3 length is 15 residues. The CDR3 spells CASSGAAGQAYEQYF. CDR3 bases: TGTGCCAGCAGCGGGGCGGCGGGACAGGCCTACGAGCAGTACTTC.

The chain couples TRBV6-5 to TRBJ2-2; a weak D match, TRBD1 (5 bases). The CDR3 has 14 residues. Germline CDR1 and CDR2: MNHEY and SVGAGI. The germline V and J ends were trimmed by 7 bases and 3 bases, with 12 bases remaining between them. In DNA, the CDR3 is TGTGCCAGCAAGAGGCAGGGCGACACCGGGGAGCTGTTTTTT. This sequence encodes CASKRQGDTGELFF.

This chain joins TRBV2 and TRBJ1-1, with D tentatively TRBD1 (5 bases). Germline V CDR1 and CDR2: SNHLY, FYNNEI. This CDR3 contains 12 residues. The germline V and J ends were trimmed by 7 bases and 5 bases, with 11 bases remaining between them. The CDR3 here is CASNGGGTEAFF. The CDR3 nucleotides are TGTGCCAGCAACGGCGGGGGTACTGAAGCTTTCTTT.

The rearrangement uses TRBV9 and TRBJ1-3, with TRBD1 identical over 8 bases. CDR1 and CDR2 (germline): SGDLS, YYNGEE. This CDR3 is 15 amino acids long. V shed 2 bases and J 2 bases; nucleotides not matched to a gene: 3. This CDR3 reads CASSVSGGAGNTIYF. CDR3 bases: TGTGCCAGCAGCGTTTCAGGGGGCGCTGGAAACACCATATATTTT.

This chain uses TRBV11-2 with TRBJ1-1; no definite D call. CDR1 and CDR2 from the germline V gene are SGHAT and FQNNGV. V was pared by 5 bases and J by 4 bases, with 17 bases between. The CDR3 is 15 residues long. CDR3 DNA: TGTGCCAGCAGCCCCCATCCCGGGGTGAGCACTGAAGCTTTCTTT. It specifies CASSPHPGVSTEAFF.

The V call is TRBV6-1, the J call TRBJ2-7; 7 bases agree with TRBD1. Germline trimming cut 5 bases from V and 3 bases from J; bases unmatched to any gene: 4. CDR1 and CDR2 from the germline V gene are MNHNS and SASEGT. The CDR3 is 13 residues long. The CDR3 region is CASSRDSGYEQYF. CDR3 coding DNA: TGTGCCAGCAGTCGGGACAGCGGCTACGAGCAGTACTTC.

This sequence joins TRBV30 and TRBJ1-5; D remains ambiguous. CDR3 size: 14 residues. In germline, CDR1 is GTSNPN, CDR2 SVGIG (reference sequence). V lost 3 bases and J 0 bases, leaving 9 bases between the germline ends. This CDR3 is CAWSPSYSNQPQHF. In DNA, the CDR3 is TGTGCCTGGAGCCCGAGTTATAGCAATCAGCCCCAGCATTTT.

The chain combines TRBV12-5 with TRBJ2-7; 8 bases fit TRBD1. With V trimmed by 6 bases and J by 1 base, 5 bases remained unmatched. The CDR3 spans 14 residues. Per the germline V gene, CDR1 is LGHNT and CDR2 is FRNRAP. CDR3 amino acids: CASGSYRGSYEQYF. CDR3 nucleotides: TGTGCTAGTGGATCTTACAGGGGGTCCTACGAGCAGTACTTC.

The chain couples TRBV4-3 to TRBJ2-1, with TRBD2 matching over 7 bases. This CDR3 has 16 amino acids. Trimming cost V 0 bases and J 2 bases; bases outside gene matches: 4. Germline V gene sequence: CDR1 LGHNA, CDR2 YSLEER. CDR3 residues: CASSQDSSGAYNEQFF. CDR3 bases: TGCGCCAGCAGCCAAGATTCCAGCGGGGCCTACAATGAGCAGTTCTTC.

The chain recombines TRBV7-9 with TRBJ1-1; TRBD1 might be the D (6 bases). CDR1 is SEHNR and CDR2 is FQNEAQ in the germline V gene (reference sequence). The CDR3 length is 16 residues. Trimming took off 3 bases at V and 1 base at J, with 15 bases between the two ends. This chain's CDR3 is CASSFYTGLPNTEAFF. CDR3 sequence (DNA): TGTGCCAGCAGCTTCTATACAGGGTTACCGAACACTGAAGCTTTCTTT.